This T cell receptor beta chain was recorded in a study of shared clonotypes between healthy human individuals. As concerns this clone: Its antigen remains unknown. In the same sample, other DNA sequences code for this CDR3.

Germline CDR1 is SNHLY and CDR2 is FYNNEI. This CDR3 is built from 12 residues. V shed 6 bases and J shed 0 bases, with 6 bases lying between them. Study processing details: For the immunoSEQ data, sequences were junction-only without quality scores, so filtering differed. The table came from immunoSEQ multiplex PCR; TCRdb's copy has only in-frame clones and leaves some out. V and J calls and clone size are as listed in that table; D and trimming were resolved from the DNA. Here the sample spans about 1.1 million clones, more than 75% being singletons. Findings and limits, study-wide: Tissues were not sampled, only blood, and their repertoires likely differ. About 5% of naive CD4 clonotypes were shared across a handful of donors.

Donors were healthy HIV-negative adults without recently reported acute infections or vaccinations. The sample comprised memory CD4+ T cells from PBMCs. Sample subset: CD45RA-negative fraction. The TCR comes from a man younger than 35 in good health. Some clones in this sample may be carry-over from other donors' samples. The chain combines TRBV2 with TRBJ2-7; D is ambiguous. For the CDR3, the DNA is TGTGCCAGCAGGCGCGACTCCTACGAGCAGTACTTC. This codes for CASRRDSYEQYF.